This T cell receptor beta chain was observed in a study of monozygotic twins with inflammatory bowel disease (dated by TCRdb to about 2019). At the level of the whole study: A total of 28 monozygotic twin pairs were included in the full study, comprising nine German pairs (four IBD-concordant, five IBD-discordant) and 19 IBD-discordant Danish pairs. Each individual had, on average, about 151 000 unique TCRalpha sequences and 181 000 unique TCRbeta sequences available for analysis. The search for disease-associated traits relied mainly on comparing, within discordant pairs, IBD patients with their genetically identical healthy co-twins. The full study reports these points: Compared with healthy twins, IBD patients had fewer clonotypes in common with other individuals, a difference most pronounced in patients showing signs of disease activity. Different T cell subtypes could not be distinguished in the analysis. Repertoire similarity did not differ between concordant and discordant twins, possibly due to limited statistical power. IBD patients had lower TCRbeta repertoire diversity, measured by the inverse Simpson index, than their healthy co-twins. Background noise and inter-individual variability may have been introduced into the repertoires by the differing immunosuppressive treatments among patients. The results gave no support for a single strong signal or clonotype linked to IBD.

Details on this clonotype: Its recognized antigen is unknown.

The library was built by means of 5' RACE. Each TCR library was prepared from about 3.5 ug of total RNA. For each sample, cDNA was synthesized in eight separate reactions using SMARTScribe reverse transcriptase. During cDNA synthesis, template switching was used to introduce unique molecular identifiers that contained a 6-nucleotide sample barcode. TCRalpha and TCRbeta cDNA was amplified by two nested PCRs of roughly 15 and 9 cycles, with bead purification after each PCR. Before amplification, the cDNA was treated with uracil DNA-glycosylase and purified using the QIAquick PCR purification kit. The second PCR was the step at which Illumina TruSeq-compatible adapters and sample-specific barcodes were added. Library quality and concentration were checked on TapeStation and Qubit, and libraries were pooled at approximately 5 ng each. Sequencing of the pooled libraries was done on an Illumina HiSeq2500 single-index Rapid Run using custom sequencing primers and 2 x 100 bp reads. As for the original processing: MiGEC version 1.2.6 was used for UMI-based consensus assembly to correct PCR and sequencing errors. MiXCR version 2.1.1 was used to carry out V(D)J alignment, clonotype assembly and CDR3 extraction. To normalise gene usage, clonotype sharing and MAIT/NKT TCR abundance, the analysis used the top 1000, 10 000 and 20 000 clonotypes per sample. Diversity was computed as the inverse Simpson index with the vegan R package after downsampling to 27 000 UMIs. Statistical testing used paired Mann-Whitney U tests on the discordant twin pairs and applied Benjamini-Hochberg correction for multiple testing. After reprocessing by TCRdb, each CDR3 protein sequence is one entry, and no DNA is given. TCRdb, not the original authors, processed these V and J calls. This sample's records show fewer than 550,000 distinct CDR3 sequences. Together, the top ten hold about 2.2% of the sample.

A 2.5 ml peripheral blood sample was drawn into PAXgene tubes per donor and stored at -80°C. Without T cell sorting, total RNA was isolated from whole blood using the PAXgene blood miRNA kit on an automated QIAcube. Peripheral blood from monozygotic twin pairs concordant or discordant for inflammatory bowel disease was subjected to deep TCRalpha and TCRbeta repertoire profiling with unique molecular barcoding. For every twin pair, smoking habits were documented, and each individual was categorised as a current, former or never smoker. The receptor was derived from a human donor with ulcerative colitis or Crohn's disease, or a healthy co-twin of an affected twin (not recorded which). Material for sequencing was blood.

The CDR3 corresponds to CSAAGGDRGYTF. The sequence links TRBV20-1 to TRBJ1-2; TCRdb picks TRBD1, but there is no DNA to check that call. CDR3 length: 12 amino acids, cysteine to phenylalanine. No DNA is recorded. The germline V gene (reference sequence) specifies DFQATT as CDR1 and SNEGSKA as CDR2.